This T cell receptor beta chain emerged from a study of blood T cell repertoires in COVID-19. Overall study: In each case, the material was cDNA or gDNA derived from T cells, B-cell-depleted T cells, or PBMCs.

The V gene end was trimmed by 0 bases and the J gene end by 7 bases; junction bases not matched to a gene: 3. This CDR3 has 15 amino acids. CDR1 and CDR2 from the germline V gene are KGHSH and LQKENI. Authors' methods: Counts of nucleated cells, estimated from reference gene primer amplification, were obtained. Assay: immunoSEQ multiplex PCR; the TCRdb copy retains only in-frame clones and omits some. V, J and clone size were drawn from that table, and D and trimming were deduced from the DNA. The top ten hold around 8.1% of the sample, which has 150,000 to 200,000 clones, about 83% seen once. Sequences were obtained from peripheral blood. The J gene is TRBJ1-2, the V gene TRBV18; 12 positions match TRBD1. The TCR was taken from a man aged 55 to 69 with acute or convalescent COVID-19. For the CDR3, the DNA is TGTGCCAGCTCACCACCGGGACAGGGGGCCAGTGGCTACACCTTC. It yields the protein CASSPPGQGASGYTF.